This T cell receptor beta chain came from a study of shared clonotypes between healthy human individuals. Per germline, CDR1 LNHNV and CDR2 YYDKDF (reference sequence). The V gene end was trimmed by 1 base and the J gene end by 1 base; junction bases not matched to a gene: 12. The CDR3 totals 21 residues. Turning to this clone: The target antigen is unknown.

Whole-study results and caveats: There were few donors, and this limited the genetic and exposure-history diversity represented.

This table comes from immunoSEQ multiplex PCR, and its TCRdb copy is limited to in-frame clones, with some not included. The table includes about 1,500,000 clones, approximately 97% detected once. The V and J genes are TRBV15 and TRBJ2-2; 13 bases map to TRBD2. Sequenced material: naive CD4+ T cells sorted from blood. Subset specified: CD45RA+ positively selected. The TCR comes from a man younger than 40 in good health. The CDR3 loop reads CATSRVPLRTSGSQNTGELFF. CDR3 nucleotide sequence: TGTGCCACCAGCAGAGTTCCTCTCCGGACTAGCGGGAGTCAGAACACCGGGGAGCTGTTTTTT.